These T cell receptor beta chains were read from a single sample in a study of blood T cell repertoires in COVID-19. Some clones are missing from TCRdb's copy, which holds only in-frame ones; the method was immunoSEQ multiplex PCR. The sample lists 190,000 or so clones, around 87% seen once, with under 3% in the top ten. Input material: peripheral blood. These receptor sequences come from a young woman with active or convalescent COVID-19. The CDR3 runs from the conserved cysteine through the conserved F or W. The D gene is left open where the match is weak. Expanded clones get a size class; other rows say once, few or many, or leave the size out.

D gene: TRBD1
V gene: TRBV29-1
J gene: TRBJ1-2
clone size: few
CDR3 DNA: TGCAGCGCCTCCTTGGACAGGCGCTATGGCTACACCTTC
CDR3 protein: CSASLDRRYGYTF

D gene: TRBD1
V gene: TRBV6-5
J gene: TRBJ1-5
clone size: -
CDR3 DNA: TGTGCCAGCAGGGGACAGGGTGCGGGTTTTCAGCCCCAGCATTTT
CDR3 protein: CASRGQGAGFQPQHF

D gene: TRBD1
V gene: TRBV4-1
J gene: TRBJ1-5
clone size: -
CDR3 DNA: TGCGCCAGCAGCCAAGACAGGAGGACAGGGTTTGGCAATCAGCCCCAGCATTTT
CDR3 protein: CASSQDRRTGFGNQPQHF

D gene: TRBD1
V gene: TRBV9
J gene: TRBJ1-1
clone size: -
CDR3 DNA: TGTGCCAGCAGCACAGACAGGGAGTTTACTTTCTTT
CDR3 protein: CASSTDREFTFF

D gene: TRBD2
V gene: TRBV6-5
J gene: TRBJ2-3
clone size: -
CDR3 DNA: TGTGCCAGCAGCCCCGGGACTAGGGCAGATACGCAGTATTTT
CDR3 protein: CASSPGTRADTQYF

D gene: TRBD1
V gene: TRBV11-3
J gene: TRBJ2-7
clone size: -
CDR3 DNA: TGTGCCAGCAGCTACCGACAGGGTAACTACGAGCAGTACTTC
CDR3 protein: CASSYRQGNYEQYF

D gene: TRBD2
V gene: TRBV3-1/TRBV3-2
J gene: TRBJ2-7
clone size: -
CDR3 DNA: TGTGCCAGCACCGAGACTAGCGGCGCCTACGAGCAGTACTTC
CDR3 protein: CASTETSGAYEQYF

D gene: TRBD1
V gene: TRBV6-5
J gene: TRBJ1-2
clone size: once
CDR3 DNA: TGTGCCAGCAGTTACAGGGGACAGGTCTATGGCTACACCTTC
CDR3 protein: CASSYRGQVYGYTF

D gene: TRBD1
V gene: TRBV6-6
J gene: TRBJ2-5
clone size: -
CDR3 DNA: TGTGCCAGCCGGACCGAGGGGGCCGGGGAGACCCAGTACTTC
CDR3 protein: CASRTEGAGETQYF

D gene: -
V gene: TRBV19
J gene: TRBJ1-5
clone size: -
CDR3 DNA: TGTGCCAGTAGTGAAGACAGTTATAGCAATCAGCCCCAGCATTTT
CDR3 protein: CASSEDSYSNQPQHF

D gene: TRBD1
V gene: TRBV30
J gene: TRBJ1-5
clone size: -
CDR3 DNA: TGTGCCTGGGGGAGGGGGCGCGAGAATCAGCCCCAGCATTTT
CDR3 protein: CAWGRGRENQPQHF

D gene: -
V gene: TRBV9
J gene: TRBJ1-2
clone size: -
CDR3 DNA: TGTGCCAGCAGCGCGGTACAGGTTAGCTATGGCTACACCTTC
CDR3 protein: CASSAVQVSYGYTF

D gene: -
V gene: TRBV5-6
J gene: TRBJ2-7
clone size: -
CDR3 DNA: TGTGCCAGCAGCTTGTCCTATTACGAGCAGTACTTC
CDR3 protein: CASSLSYYEQYF

D gene: TRBD2
V gene: TRBV27
J gene: TRBJ2-1
clone size: -
CDR3 DNA: TGTGCCAGCACTAGGACTAGCGGTTACAATGAGCAGTTCTTC
CDR3 protein: CASTRTSGYNEQFF

D gene: TRBD2
V gene: TRBV24-1
J gene: TRBJ2-1
clone size: -
CDR3 DNA: TGTGCCACCAGTGGTAAGCCGGGACTAGCGGGGGGGCCGGATGAGCAGTTCTTC
CDR3 protein: CATSGKPGLAGGPDEQFF

D gene: TRBD1
V gene: TRBV7-9
J gene: TRBJ1-5
clone size: once
CDR3 DNA: TGTGCCAGCGCCGACGGACAGGGAATTGATCTGCCCCAGCATTTT
CDR3 protein: CASADGQGIDLPQHF

D gene: -
V gene: TRBV5-1
J gene: TRBJ1-5
clone size: -
CDR3 DNA: TGCGCCAGCAGCCGCGACAGTCTCAAGGGGCCCCAGCATTTT
CDR3 protein: CASSRDSLKGPQHF

D gene: TRBD2
V gene: TRBV6-6
J gene: TRBJ2-1
clone size: -
CDR3 DNA: TGTGCCAGCAGCCTAGCGGGGAGATCAGTCAATGAGCAGTTCTTC
CDR3 protein: CASSLAGRSVNEQFF

D gene: -
V gene: TRBV18
J gene: TRBJ1-1
clone size: -
CDR3 DNA: TGTGCCAGCTCAACCGGACAGTACACTGAAGCTTTCTTT
CDR3 protein: CASSTGQYTEAFF

D gene: -
V gene: TRBV5-4
J gene: TRBJ1-6
clone size: -
CDR3 DNA: TGTGCCAGCAGCTCGCGGGACGCTCCTTCACCCCTCCACTTT
CDR3 protein: CASSSRDAPSPLHF

D gene: TRBD2
V gene: TRBV5-4
J gene: TRBJ2-7
clone size: once
CDR3 DNA: TGTGCCAGCAGCTTGAAGGGACTAGCGGGAGTAGGGCAGTACTTC
CDR3 protein: CASSLKGLAGVGQYF

D gene: -
V gene: TRBV4-1
J gene: TRBJ1-1
clone size: -
CDR3 DNA: TGCGCCAGCAGCCAAGAGGAGGTACGGACTGAAGCTTTCTTT
CDR3 protein: CASSQEEVRTEAFF

D gene: -
V gene: TRBV4-1
J gene: TRBJ2-7
clone size: -
CDR3 DNA: TGCGCCAGCAGCCAAGAGAACGGGAAGGCCGGATACTTC
CDR3 protein: CASSQENGKAGYF

D gene: TRBD1
V gene: TRBV5-1
J gene: TRBJ1-3
clone size: -
CDR3 DNA: TGCGCCAGCAGCCTGGGACAGGGGGCAAGATCTGGAAACACCATATATTTT
CDR3 protein: CASSLGQGARSGNTIYF

D gene: -
V gene: TRBV10-3
J gene: TRBJ1-2
clone size: -
CDR3 DNA: TGTGCCATCAGGGACTCGAGTGGTAAGGAGAGGGCTACCCCTAACTATGGCTACACCTTC
CDR3 protein: CAIRDSSGKERATPNYGYTF

D gene: TRBD2
V gene: TRBV27
J gene: TRBJ2-2
clone size: -
CDR3 DNA: TGTGCCAGCAGTTTGATAGCGGGAACAGCCGGGGAGCTGTTTTTT
CDR3 protein: CASSLIAGTAGELFF

D gene: -
V gene: TRBV7-9
J gene: TRBJ1-2
clone size: -
CDR3 DNA: TGTGCCAGCAGCTTAGCGCAAACAGGGACAACGAGAGGCTATGGCTACACCTTC
CDR3 protein: CASSLAQTGTTRGYGYTF

D gene: -
V gene: TRBV7-2
J gene: TRBJ2-7
clone size: -
CDR3 DNA: TGTGCCAGCAGCTTAACCCCTGCCAGCGAGCAGTACTTC
CDR3 protein: CASSLTPASEQYF

D gene: TRBD2
V gene: TRBV28
J gene: TRBJ2-1
clone size: -
CDR3 DNA: TGTGCCAGCAGTTTCTCTAGCGGGAGGGCAACATTCTTC
CDR3 protein: CASSFSSGRATFF

D gene: TRBD1
V gene: TRBV18
J gene: TRBJ2-3
clone size: -
CDR3 DNA: TGTGCCAGCTCACCACAGACAGGGAGCACAGATACGCAGTATTTT
CDR3 protein: CASSPQTGSTDTQYF

D gene: -
V gene: TRBV10-3
J gene: TRBJ1-4
clone size: -
CDR3 DNA: TGTGCCATCAGTGATCCTCCAGGGTCTACTAATGAAAAACTGTTTTTT
CDR3 protein: CAISDPPGSTNEKLFF

D gene: -
V gene: TRBV4-1
J gene: TRBJ2-7
clone size: -
CDR3 DNA: TGCGCCAGCAGCCAAGAGAGGCCAGGGGATAAGAAGCAGTACTTC
CDR3 protein: CASSQERPGDKKQYF

D gene: -
V gene: TRBV6-1
J gene: TRBJ1-2
clone size: -
CDR3 DNA: TGTGCCAGCAGTGATCCGGCAGGGCTTTCCTATGGCTACACCTTC
CDR3 protein: CASSDPAGLSYGYTF

D gene: TRBD1
V gene: TRBV10-1
J gene: TRBJ2-2
clone size: -
CDR3 DNA: TGCGCCAGCCCCTGGACAGGGGACACCGGGGAGCTGTTTTTT
CDR3 protein: CASPWTGDTGELFF

D gene: -
V gene: TRBV3-1/TRBV3-2
J gene: TRBJ1-6
clone size: -
CDR3 DNA: TGTGCCAGCAGCCAAGAGGGGGGATCACCCCTCCACTTT
CDR3 protein: CASSQEGGSPLHF

D gene: TRBD2
V gene: TRBV9
J gene: TRBJ2-1
clone size: -
CDR3 DNA: TGTGCCAGCAGCGTAGTGGGTAGCGGGAGGGTTGAGCAGTTCTTC
CDR3 protein: CASSVVGSGRVEQFF

D gene: -
V gene: TRBV29-1
J gene: TRBJ2-2
clone size: -
CDR3 DNA: TGCAGCGTTGTGGGGGGTAGCACCGGGGAGCTGTTTTTT
CDR3 protein: CSVVGGSTGELFF

D gene: TRBD2
V gene: TRBV5-5
J gene: TRBJ2-5
clone size: once
CDR3 DNA: TGTGCCAGCAGCTTAGCCGGGACTAGAGAGACCCAGTACTTC
CDR3 protein: CASSLAGTRETQYF

D gene: -
V gene: TRBV12-5
J gene: TRBJ1-1
clone size: -
CDR3 DNA: TGTGCTAGTGGTTTGCCCGGGACAAGCGCTTTCTTT
CDR3 protein: CASGLPGTSAFF

D gene: TRBD1
V gene: TRBV7-9
J gene: TRBJ1-2
clone size: -
CDR3 DNA: TGTGCCAGCAGCCGGGGGGACAGGCAAGACTATGGCTACACCTTC
CDR3 protein: CASSRGDRQDYGYTF

D gene: TRBD1
V gene: TRBV7-2
J gene: TRBJ1-5
clone size: few
CDR3 DNA: TGTGCCAGCAGCTCCCGACAGGGGAATCAGCCCCAGCATTTT
CDR3 protein: CASSSRQGNQPQHF

D gene: TRBD2
V gene: TRBV5-4
J gene: TRBJ2-7
clone size: -
CDR3 DNA: TGTGCCAGCAGCGTGACTAGCGGGAACTACGAGCAGTACTTC
CDR3 protein: CASSVTSGNYEQYF

D gene: -
V gene: TRBV3-1/TRBV3-2
J gene: TRBJ2-7
clone size: -
CDR3 DNA: TGTGCCAGCAGCCAAGACAGCCGTCAGGGTGAGCAGTACTTC
CDR3 protein: CASSQDSRQGEQYF

D gene: -
V gene: TRBV19
J gene: TRBJ2-7
clone size: -
CDR3 DNA: TGTGCCAGTAGTATTCTGGCAGGTACCTACGAGCAGTACTTC
CDR3 protein: CASSILAGTYEQYF

D gene: -
V gene: TRBV4-2
J gene: TRBJ2-1
clone size: few
CDR3 DNA: TGTGCCAGCAGCCAAGACAACTACATCATCTACAATGAGCAGTTCTTC
CDR3 protein: CASSQDNYIIYNEQFF

D gene: TRBD1
V gene: TRBV28
J gene: TRBJ2-7
clone size: -
CDR3 DNA: TGTGCCAGCATCCATAGGGGGACAGACTTGTTGGAGCAGTACTTC
CDR3 protein: CASIHRGTDLLEQYF

D gene: TRBD1
V gene: TRBV5-8
J gene: TRBJ1-5
clone size: -
CDR3 DNA: TGTGCCAGCAGCCCGGGGACAGGGGGGTATCAGCCCCAGCATTTT
CDR3 protein: CASSPGTGGYQPQHF